This T cell receptor (beta chain) was observed in a study of CD8 T cells in ankylosing spondylitis. It was by quantitative 5'-RACE with molecular barcodes that TCR beta libraries were made. One entry per CDR3 protein, called by TCRdb with MiXCR from the 5' RACE reads. The table has around 440,000 distinct CDR3 sequences, approximately 17% seen once. Of note for this clonotype: The antigen is not known.

Overall study results and limits: What appeared characteristic of ankylosing spondylitis blood was a TCR beta motif of eight highly homologous variants. There were earlier reports of some motif variants in reactive arthritis synovial fluid and blood.

Germline V lookup: CDR1 DFQATT, CDR2 SNEGSKA (reference sequence). The CDR3 spans 15 residues. V lost 6 bases and J 6 bases, leaving 22 bases between the germline ends. The clonotype originates from a male donor with ankylosing spondylitis. The V gene is TRBV20-1, the J gene TRBJ2-3; D is unresolved. The sequenced material came from blood, either unsorted or a sorted T cell fraction (not recorded which). The CDR3 DNA is TGCAGTGCCACCTCGACTTCACTCCTATGGGATACGCAGTATTTT. This sequence encodes CSATSTSLLWDTQYF.